This entry is about one TCR beta chain. Preparation of the TCRbeta library used unique molecular identifiers. Each CDR3 protein is one row after TCRdb ran MiXCR on the PCR reads. This sample has more than 450,000 distinct CDR3 sequences, with about a sixth found just once. The record originates from a study of T-cell reconstitution after alpha-beta-depleted transplantation in children. The V end lost 5 bases, the J end lost 8 bases, and 21 bases lay between the germline ends. The CDR3 is 16 amino acids. Germline assignment: CDR1 KGHDR and CDR2 SFDVKD. The clonotype originates from a human donor who donated a stem cell graft to a child with acute lymphoblastic leukemia. This chain uses TRBV24-1 with TRBJ2-1; the D gene is possibly TRBD1 (6 bases). Sequences were derived from PBMCs from the stem cell graft donor, sampled from the stem cell graft. CDR3 region: CATSGFQTSGDHEQFF. CDR3 in DNA: TGTGCCACCAGTGGTTTCCAAACCTCAGGGGACCATGAGCAGTTCTTC.